This T cell receptor (beta chain) derives from a study of shared clonotypes between healthy human individuals. Whole-study context: Each donor had three CD4 naive, three CD4 memory, two CD8 naive and one CD8 memory plate. Study results and caveats: Sharing across four donors was seen in roughly 5.2% of naive CD4 clonotypes.

The CDR3 sequence is 14 residues long. Germline assignment: CDR1 SGHRS and CDR2 YFSETQ. V lost 4 bases and J lost 6, with 14 bases in between. On this clone: The target antigen is unknown.

Sorted-subset replicate PCRs used about 200 ng DNA, about 30,000 T cell genomes. The repertoire was sequenced with immunoSEQ multiplex PCR; TCRdb's copy has only in-frame clones and lacks some. The sample lists more than 2,000,000 clones, approximately 93% occurring once. The rearrangement links TRBV5-1 to TRBJ1-5; D may be TRBD1 (6 bases). The receptor was derived from a man aged 18 to 29 in good health. Some clones in this sample may be carry-over from other donors' samples. What was sequenced was naive CD4+ T cells from PBMCs. Subset of the sample: CD45RA+ positively selected. The CDR3 DNA reads as TGCGCCAGCAGCCCGGAACAGGGTGTTCAGCCCCAGCATTTT. It is translated as CASSPEQGVQPQHF.